This T cell receptor beta chain appears in the sequencing data of a study of cytomegalovirus exposure and HLA in healthy donors (dated by TCRdb to about 2017). As for the study more broadly: According to an earlier analysis of a few hundred of the donors, about 190 million T cells yielded roughly 110 million unique TCR beta sequences and about 300 Gb of sequence data. The aim of the study was to test whether cataloging public T cell receptors could identify signatures of past pathogen exposure. Five DR-DQ haplotypes were treated as single units for association and clustering because of strong linkage in the cohort. Both class I and class II loci were covered by HLA typing, at four-digit resolution. Along with the 666-subject first cohort, a separate validation cohort of about 110 different subjects was used. Among some 400 genotyped donors of the cohort, an average of around 240,000 unique TCR beta nucleotide sequences were sequenced per donor, around 18% of them non-productive. In an earlier analysis of more than 550 of the donors, high-throughput TCR beta sequencing was used to judge whether each TCR beta V gene segment behaved as functional or pseudogenic. To predict cytomegalovirus infection status, the study combined high-throughput TCR immunosequencing, statistical association of individual TCRs with disease status, and machine learning. All discovery cohort repertoires had been generated using a single sequencing platform. Of the 398 genotyped donors, about 80% fell in the genetic ancestry cluster associated with self-reported Caucasian donors. Donor age, sex, ethnicity and CMV serostatus were compiled alongside the repertoire data. A later analysis re-examined previously published TCR beta repertoires from more than 550 donors and added high-resolution HLA genotyping to investigate patterns of TCR occurrence. In a later genetic analysis, genome-wide SNP genotypes for about 65% of the roughly 670 donors were used, and that subset was treated as a discovery cohort. The number of donors typed differed by locus, with roughly 629-640 for A, B, C, DRB1 and DQB1, more than 500 for DQA1, 600 to 610 for DPA1, and around 460 for DPB1. The later analysis used no new phenotypic data to find candidate immune exposures, relying instead on TCR beta sequences and their occurrence across donors. Roughly 300 gigabases of sequencing data and 70 million to 100 million unique TCR sequences were included in an early release covering about 700 HLA-typed donors. Using immunosequencing, the study profiled T cell repertoires from about 650 subjects and related those repertoires to cytomegalovirus serostatus. General conclusions and limits of the study: A cluster of highly shared sequence variants was judged likely to be a technical artifact of the sequencing pipeline. A further reported finding was that TCR beta sequences accurately predicted the HLA-A and HLA-B alleles for most subjects in the first cohort. The study gave a list of about 150 TCR beta chains associated with cytomegalovirus. Broadly in line with IMGT annotations, most TCR beta V segments showed up in productive rearrangements about 87% or about 30% of the time in an earlier analysis of some 590 of the donors. In a later analysis, the rate of TCR association differed among HLA loci, with DRB1 alleles having the most associated TCRs and HLA-C alleles having the fewest. Because HLA typing was missing for some donors at each locus, association tests included only the typed subset. Compared with the 666-donor mean, donors in an Asian-associated ancestry cluster had fewer N-insertions in productive TCRs, according to a later genetic analysis. A later analysis found that HLA-associated TCR beta chains were more clonally expanded and had lower generation probabilities than equally common non-associated chains. At a false discovery rate of 0.05, a later analysis linked around 15,000 TCR beta sequences to specific HLA alleles. Three of the identified cytomegalovirus-associated TCR beta chains were confirmed in vitro to be specific for cytomegalovirus antigens. Most CMV-associated TCR beta chains appeared to be HLA-restricted in a later analysis, and the HLA associations seemed to be driven largely by CMV exposure. The cohort was sequenced for TCR beta chains only, and without alpha or paired-chain data the features that could be detected were limited. Because counts were too low, roughly 16 rarely observed V segments, including chromosome 9 orphons, were left out of the earlier analysis of approximately 580 of the donors. Correlated functional status among segregating V segments might be attributable to linkage disequilibrium, but an unknown experimental factor could not be ruled out. In both the original and validation cohorts, the classifier was reported to diagnose cytomegalovirus status with high specificity and sensitivity. CMV serostatus was the only immune exposure information available for the cohort. According to the authors, the approach could potentially be generalized to other disease states and immunological phenotypes. When HLA alleles, especially DR and DQ, strongly co-occurred, TCR associations were difficult to assign to individual alleles. A later genetic analysis associated a missense DCLRE1C variant with V-gene and J-gene trimming of TCR beta chains, and an independent cohort replicated the association. The 87-base-pair reads could not distinguish some IMGT-functional V segments, including TRBV6-2 and TRBV6-3, so those segments were excluded. Presence/absence analyses assumed roughly uniform sequencing depth across donors, an assumption that may not hold. In a later analysis, several top co-occurrence clusters were reported to appear linked to parvovirus B19, influenza, CMV and Epstein-Barr virus. While some public TCRs were present in many individuals, most TCR sequences turned up only very rarely across donors.

Turning to this clone: Its recognized antigen is unknown. One base away there is no much larger clone; base qualities are not given.

The cohort was made up of 500 to 850 healthy bone marrow donors. All cohort members were sampled while nominally healthy, although unrecorded immune exposures were likely present. The donor tested CMV seropositive and was one of the 289 seropositive cohort members. A peripheral blood sample was provided by each donor, and peripheral blood mononuclear cells were used for TCR beta sequencing. The Qiagen DNeasy Blood Extraction Kit was used to extract genomic DNA from the blood cell samples. Including the terminal cysteine and phenylalanine, the CDR3 comprises 15 residues. Only CDR3 DNA remains: 45 bases, in frame from the first base. Looking up the germline V gene yields CDR1 SGDLS and CDR2 YYNGEE. The trim is 2 bases for V and 1 base for J, with a gap of 7 bases between the germline ends. Library preparation was by the immunoSEQ multiplex PCR assay. A mixture of 60 forward primers for TCR Vbeta segments and 13 reverse primers for TCR Jbeta segments was used in the multiplex PCR. The CDR3 region of rearranged TCR beta genes was amplified from genomic DNA with a multiplex PCR assay. The Illumina HiSeq System was used to sequence the amplified TCR beta libraries as 87-base-pair reads. Per the source publication's procedure: In a later analysis, tens of millions of unique TCR beta chains were counted across the approximately 640 repertoires, and around 10 million of these chains were shared by at least two donors. Raw reads were error-corrected and collapsed into unique sequences with a nearest-neighbor algorithm that merged closely related sequences to remove PCR and sequencing errors. V, D and J gene segments were assigned by aligning CDR3 sequences to IMGT reference sequences. Each retained sequence needed at least a six-nucleotide match to both a V gene segment and a J gene segment. A rearrangement counted as productive if the CDR3 had no stop codons and remained in frame with V and J, and every other rearrangement counted as non-productive. Following IMGT convention, CDR3 was defined as the stretch from the second conserved V-encoded cysteine to the conserved J-encoded phenylalanine. The earlier analysis of about 500 of the donors excluded sequences that lacked an unambiguous match to a single V gene segment. In an earlier analysis of approximately 500 of the donors, a V segment was called functional when productive rearrangements were above 56.7%, and segregating when the standard deviation between donors exceeded 5%. A statistical classification framework was built to diagnose cytomegalovirus status from the catalog of TCR beta chain sequences. A later analysis assigned V and J genes by comparing TCR nucleotide sequences with IMGT/GENE-DB human TR gene sequences. In a later analysis, CDR3 sequences and most-parsimonious VDJ recombination scenarios were assigned using the TCRdist pipeline. In a later analysis, every TCR beta chain was defined by the combination of its CDR3 amino acid sequence and its V-gene family, and reads without a unique V-gene family were dropped. A later analysis removed several hundred highly shared, low-generation-probability nucleotide sequences to deal with suspected cross-contamination and a sequencing artifact. In a later analysis, a clonal expansion index for each public chain was calculated from normalized within-repertoire ranks of inferred template counts. Generation probabilities in a later analysis came from a VDJ recombination model fitted to out-of-frame rearrangements, and those results were checked against IGoR. Hypergeometric tests were used in a later analysis to score TCR-TCR, TCR-HLA and TCR-CMV co-occurrence, with a repertoire-size bias correction applied to the TCR pairs. To estimate false discovery rates, a later analysis permuted the HLA or CMV assignments 20 times. In a later analysis, co-occurring TCRs were grouped using DBSCAN, with TCRdist sequence similarity added in when clustering inside HLA-allele-positive subsets. Co-occurrence clustering excluded repertoires with fewer than 30,000 or more than 120,000 public chains, plus five with anomalous nucleotide sharing. What TCRdb holds here is the immuneACCESS table cut down to in-frame rearrangements. Part of the clones is not present; checked against another copy, under half of the missing clones reflect an unresolved V gene, and the others are unexplained. The V and J calls and clone size were taken over from that table, and D and trimming were inferred from the DNA. This sample is represented by about 100,000 clones; 76% of them were singletons. The ten top clones hold around 19% of the sample.

This TCR was sampled from a woman aged 55-69 years in good health and CMV-seropositive. This chain is built from TRBV9 and TRBJ2-6, and perhaps TRBD1 as D gene, on 5 matching bases. The sequenced sample consisted of PBMCs. CDR3 sequence: CASSVRQSGANVLTF. The DNA sequence reads TGTGCCAGCAGCGTCCGACAGTCTGGGGCCAACGTCCTGACTTTC.